These T cell receptor beta chains were read from a single sample in a study of T cell changes during pregnancy in multiple sclerosis. The assay was immunoSEQ multiplex PCR, and TCRdb's table has in-frame clones only and misses some. The sample lists 29,000 or so clones, approximately 94% occurring once. The material sequenced was CD4+ T cells from peripheral blood mononuclear cells, taken in the first trimester of pregnancy. Source of these receptors: a female donor with multiple sclerosis, enrolled in a pregnancy study. The CDR3 runs from the conserved cysteine through the conserved F or W. A D gene is named only where the DNA matches it firmly. Expanded clones are given a class, and other clones once, few, many or no size at all.

J | size | D | V | CDR3 | DNA
TRBJ2-7 | NA | NA | TRBV7-2 | CASSLQRTATYEQYF | TGTGCCAGCAGCTTACAACGGACAGCCACCTACGAGCAGTACTTC
TRBJ1-5 | NA | NA | TRBV7-2 | CASSLVGGPSNQPQHF | TGTGCCAGCAGCTTAGTGGGGGGGCCTAGCAATCAGCCCCAGCATTTT
TRBJ1-1 | NA | TRBD1 | TRBV11-2 | CASRTGLVTEAFF | TGTGCCAGCAGGACAGGGTTGGTCACTGAAGCTTTCTTT
TRBJ2-3 | NA | NA | TRBV11-2 | CASSPTKSTDTQYF | TGTGCCAGCAGCCCCACAAAGAGCACAGATACGCAGTATTTT
TRBJ1-4 | NA | NA | TRBV5-1 | CASSQTGEKLFF | TGCGCCAGCAGCCAAACGGGGGAAAAACTGTTTTTT
TRBJ1-6 | NA | TRBD1 | TRBV15 | CATSRDRDPGGSPLHF | TGTGCCACCAGCAGAGATAGGGACCCAGGGGGTTCACCCCTCCACTTT
TRBJ1-2 | once | NA | TRBV5-4 | CASSLSSGAYGYTF | TGTGCCAGCAGCTTGTCTTCAGGGGCCTATGGCTACACCTTC
TRBJ1-2 | NA | TRBD1 | TRBV30 | CAWTPDRGGYTF | TGTGCCTGGACCCCGGACAGGGGCGGCTACACCTTC
TRBJ1-1 | NA | TRBD1 | TRBV5-4 | CASSFAGTGHTEAFF | TGTGCCAGCAGTTTCGCCGGGACAGGACACACTGAAGCTTTCTTT
TRBJ2-1 | NA | NA | TRBV7-6 | CASSLGQGGYGEQFF | TGTGCCAGCAGCTTAGGACAGGGAGGTTACGGTGAGCAGTTCTTC
TRBJ1-4 | NA | NA | TRBV2 | CASSVREKLFF | TGTGCCAGCAGTGTGCGAGAAAAACTGTTTTTT
TRBJ1-4 | once | NA | TRBV2 | CASSGGGGNEKLFF | TGTGCCAGCAGTGGGGGGGGAGGGAATGAAAAACTGTTTTTT
TRBJ1-6 | few | TRBD1 | TRBV7-6 | CASSPGQVYNSPLHF | TGTGCCAGCAGCCCGGGACAGGTTTATAATTCACCCCTCCACTTT
TRBJ2-2 | NA | NA | TRBV5-4 | CASSLGLMKHGELFF | TGTGCCAGCAGCTTGGGACTAATGAAACACGGGGAGCTGTTTTTT
TRBJ2-4 | NA | TRBD2 | TRBV5-6 | CASSRTSGRGGLGGVQYF | TGTGCCAGCAGCCGGACCTCAGGGCGGGGGGGTCTCGGTGGCGTTCAGTACTTC
TRBJ2-7 | NA | NA | TRBV6-1 | CASSEPGLSYEQYF | TGTGCCAGCAGTGAACCCGGTCTCTCCTACGAGCAGTACTTC
TRBJ1-2 | NA | NA | TRBV21-1 | CASSPIYGYTF | TGTGCCAGCAGCCCTATCTATGGCTACACCTTC
TRBJ2-7 | NA | TRBD2 | TRBV5-1 | CASSLASGGSSYEQYF | TGCGCCAGCAGCTTGGCCAGCGGGGGGTCCTCCTACGAGCAGTACTTC
TRBJ1-2 | NA | TRBD1 | TRBV4-3 | CASSLEPGQGNYGYTF | TGCGCCAGCAGCCTAGAACCGGGACAGGGTAACTATGGCTACACCTTC
TRBJ2-3 | NA | TRBD2 | TRBV4-3 | CASSLERGPYTDTQYF | TGCGCCAGCAGCCTTGAGCGGGGGCCCTACACAGATACGCAGTATTTT
TRBJ2-1 | NA | TRBD2 | TRBV7-9 | CASSMPILTSGGAREQFF | TGTGCCAGCAGCATGCCTATACTGACTAGCGGGGGGGCAAGGGAGCAGTTCTTC
TRBJ1-3 | NA | TRBD1 | TRBV9 | CASSDAGTAGNTIYF | TGTGCCAGCAGCGACGCCGGGACAGCTGGAAACACCATATATTTT
TRBJ2-2 | NA | NA | TRBV10-3 | CAISPGAGELFF | TGTGCCATCAGTCCAGGGGCCGGGGAGCTGTTTTTT
TRBJ1-4 | NA | NA | TRBV9 | CASSVGGRGVTNEKLFF | TGTGCCAGCAGCGTAGGCGGAAGAGGAGTAACTAATGAAAAACTGTTTTTT
TRBJ1-2 | once | NA | TRBV5-4 | CASSLQGSYYGYTF | TGTGCCAGCAGCTTGCAGGGCAGTTACTATGGCTACACCTTC
TRBJ1-1 | once | NA | TRBV7-9 | CASSLEGGTEAFF | TGTGCCAGCAGCTTAGAAGGGGGCACTGAAGCTTTCTTT
TRBJ1-3 | NA | NA | TRBV30 | CAWSGTGNTIYF | TGTGCCTGGAGCGGTACTGGAAACACCATATATTTT
TRBJ1-1 | NA | NA | TRBV5-1 | CASSSWGGEGTEAFF | TGCGCCAGCAGCAGCTGGGGCGGCGAAGGAACTGAAGCTTTCTTT
TRBJ1-2 | NA | TRBD1 | TRBV27 | CASRTGVNYGYTF | TGTGCCAGCAGGACAGGGGTTAACTATGGCTACACCTTC
TRBJ1-6 | NA | NA | TRBV6-6 | CASSSKGYNSPLHF | TGTGCCAGCAGTTCGAAGGGGTATAATTCACCCCTCCACTTT
TRBJ1-2 | once | NA | TRBV9 | CASSADGYYGYTF | TGTGCCAGCAGCGCCGACGGGTACTATGGCTACACCTTC
TRBJ1-2 | once | TRBD1 | TRBV28 | CASSLFTGTGSGYGYTF | TGTGCCAGCAGTTTATTTACCGGGACAGGTAGCGGCTATGGCTACACCTTC
TRBJ2-1 | NA | TRBD1 | TRBV18 | CASSPNPGTGYNEQFF | TGTGCCAGCTCACCTAACCCCGGGACAGGGTACAATGAGCAGTTCTTC
TRBJ2-3 | NA | TRBD1 | TRBV15 | CATSRPVARDRITTDTQYF | TGTGCCACCAGCAGACCAGTCGCCCGGGACAGAATTACCACAGATACGCAGTATTTT
TRBJ2-3 | NA | NA | TRBV7-2 | CASSLVGGGTDTQYF | TGTGCCAGCAGCTTAGTAGGGGGGGGCACAGATACGCAGTATTTT
TRBJ1-1 | NA | NA | TRBV7-9 | CASSTNGGEAFF | TGTGCCAGCAGTACGAATGGGGGCGAAGCTTTCTTT
TRBJ2-3 | once | TRBD2 | TRBV5-1 | CASSRTASGGSTDTQYF | TGCGCCAGCAGCCGCACCGCTAGCGGGGGGAGCACAGATACGCAGTATTTT
TRBJ2-3 | NA | NA | TRBV4-1 | CASSQTGATGLGTDTQYF | TGCGCCAGCAGCCAAACGGGGGCGACAGGGTTAGGAACAGATACGCAGTATTTT
TRBJ2-7 | NA | TRBD1 | TRBV5-6 | CASSLVGQGYEQYF | TGTGCCAGCAGCTTAGTGGGACAGGGCTACGAGCAGTACTTC
TRBJ2-7 | NA | TRBD1 | TRBV27 | CASSLWGLGQGNLQYF | TGTGCCAGCAGTTTATGGGGCTTAGGACAGGGAAATCTGCAGTACTTC
TRBJ1-5 | NA | TRBD1 | TRBV30 | CAWSVIRQGAYQPQHF | TGTGCCTGGAGTGTAATCCGACAGGGGGCTTATCAGCCCCAGCATTTT